This note documents a single T cell receptor (beta chain) sequence. What antigen it recognizes has not been identified. One base away there is no much larger clone; base qualities are not given. This entry comes from a study of blood T cells in healthy people across ages (dated by TCRdb to the mid-2010s). Context from the whole study: In model experiments, template switching captured about one uniquely barcoded TCR beta cDNA molecule for every two T cells. Using deep sequencing normalized with unique cDNA molecular identifiers, the study measured how TCR beta repertoire diversity changes with age. The donors were divided into four age groups: young (average around 17 years), middle-aged (about 39), aged (around 67) and long-lived (about 80). To avoid experimental bias, donors of different ages were spread randomly across the sequencing lanes. For two donors (one aged 18 to 30 and one aged 80 or older), the study analyzed two additional independent replicas of 1 million unique cDNA reads from the same blood draw. Broad study findings and their caveats: Conclusive comparison of naive and antigen-experienced compartments was prevented by the profiling of bulk unsorted PBMCs. Estimates of total diversity based on one million sequenced T cells were regarded as lower bounds and as underestimates. Donor CMV infection status was unknown, potentially confounding age-related changes in expanded clonotypes. The long-lived group showed more naive CD4+ T cells, fewer expanded clones and increased TCR diversity than the aged group, suggesting age selection. Observed TCR beta diversity correlated strongly with the percentage of naive T cells measured by flow cytometry. Observed TCR beta diversity per million T cells fell roughly linearly with age, and a significant reduction was already apparent by age approximately 40.

The library relied on 5' RACE. The sequencer listed for this sample is Illumina HiSeq 2500. The second PCR ran for roughly 6 to 11 cycles and used a J-beta primer mix along with a sample-barcoded 5' primer. A unique molecular identifier was introduced onto each TCR beta cDNA molecule by a template-switch 5' adaptor carrying 12 random nucleotides. At least 2.5 million CDR3-containing paired-end reads were obtained from each sample. The Mint cDNA synthesis kit, primed by a TRBC-specific oligonucleotide, was used to synthesize first-strand cDNA from all RNA. All cDNA was treated with uracil-DNA glycosylase and then went through a first 18-cycle PCR with the universal primers M1SS and BC2_uni_R. The authors' pipeline ran thus. For normalization, 1 million high-quality reads were randomly selected from each sample, with every read carrying a distinct molecular identifier. Instead of being binned into consensus sequences, reads that shared molecular identifiers were thrown out. MiTCR, with a Q25 quality threshold and the strictest error-elimination algorithm, was used for CDR3 identification, clonotype clustering and error correction. A nonparametric unseen species model using Euler transformation provided a lower-bound estimate of total TCR beta diversity. TCRdb applied fastp at Q25 and MiXCR to the public reads, then kept only in-frame beta chains. All rows with the same CDR3 protein become a single entry with the most common DNA and genes. The V and J calls here are based on TCRdb, not the publication. Present in this sample are around 870,000 distinct CDR3 sequences, about 30% of which were seen just once. Approximately 15% of the sample is in the top ten clones.

Relative to germline, V is missing 6 bases and J is missing 3 bases, with 8 bases of the junction outside any gene match. Sequences MNHEY (CDR1) and SVGEGT (CDR2) are obtained from the germline V gene. Spanning cysteine to phenylalanine, the CDR3 consists of 16 amino acids. Only the CDR3 part of the read is kept: 48 bases, read in frame from the first base. Systemically healthy Caucasian individuals from Russia, approximately 39 in total and aged roughly 6 to 90 years, were included as donors. Ten milliliters of peripheral blood were drawn from each donor into EDTA-treated Vacutainer tubes. Ficoll-Paque density-gradient centrifugation was used to isolate PBMCs, with at least 6 million per sample. Total RNA was extracted from PBMCs with Trizol reagent, with at least 5 micrograms obtained per sample. Naive CD45RAhigh/CD27high T cell percentages were measured by flow cytometry on a PBMC aliquot from every donor.

The rearrangement joined TRBV6-2 or TRBV6-3 to TRBJ1-5; 10 of the junction bases match TRBD1. The sequenced sample consisted of blood. The sequence derives from a woman over 75 in good health. The CDR3 reads CASRTFDRGLNQPQHF. In nucleotides, the sequence is TGTGCCAGCAGGACCTTTGACAGGGGGCTCAATCAGCCCCAGCATTTT.